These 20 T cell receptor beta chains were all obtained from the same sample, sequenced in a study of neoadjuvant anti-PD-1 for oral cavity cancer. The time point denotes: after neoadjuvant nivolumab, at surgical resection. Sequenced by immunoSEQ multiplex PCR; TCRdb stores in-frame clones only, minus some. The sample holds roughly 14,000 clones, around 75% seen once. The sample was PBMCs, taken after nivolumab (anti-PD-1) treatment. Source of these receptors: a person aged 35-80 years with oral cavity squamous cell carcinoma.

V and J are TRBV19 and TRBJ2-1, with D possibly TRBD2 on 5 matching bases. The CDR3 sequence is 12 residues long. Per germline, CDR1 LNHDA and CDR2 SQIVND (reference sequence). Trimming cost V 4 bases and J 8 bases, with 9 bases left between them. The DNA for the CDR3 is TGTGCCAGTAGTACGGGGATTTATGAGCAGTTCTTC. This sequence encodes CASSTGIYEQFF.

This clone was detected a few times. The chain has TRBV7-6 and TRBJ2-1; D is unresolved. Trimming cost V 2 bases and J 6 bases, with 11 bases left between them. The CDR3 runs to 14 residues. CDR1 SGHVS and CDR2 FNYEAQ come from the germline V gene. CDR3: CASSLSLAPNEQFF. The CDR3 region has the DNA TGTGCCAGCAGCTTAAGTTTGGCTCCCAATGAGCAGTTCTTC.

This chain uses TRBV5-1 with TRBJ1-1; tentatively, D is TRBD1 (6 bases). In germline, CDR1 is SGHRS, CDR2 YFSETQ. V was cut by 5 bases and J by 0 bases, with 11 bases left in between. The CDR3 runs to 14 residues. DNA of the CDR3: TGCGCCAGCAGAGCGGGACACTTGAACACTGAAGCTTTCTTT. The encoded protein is CASRAGHLNTEAFF.

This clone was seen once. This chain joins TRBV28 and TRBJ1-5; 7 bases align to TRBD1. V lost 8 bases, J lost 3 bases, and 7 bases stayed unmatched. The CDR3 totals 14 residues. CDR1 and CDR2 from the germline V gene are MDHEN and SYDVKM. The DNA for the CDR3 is TGTGCCAGCTTGGAGACAGGGCCCAATCAGCCCCAGCATTTT. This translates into CASLETGPNQPQHF.

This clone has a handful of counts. CDR3 nucleotides: TGTGCCAGCAGCCCCGGGACGGCCACCTACGAGCAGTACTTC. Amino acid sequence: CASSPGTATYEQYF. V usage is TRBV9 and J usage is TRBJ2-7; D could derive from TRBD1 or TRBD2 (5 bases each). The CDR3 extends over 14 amino acids. V was clipped by 4 bases and J by 2 bases, with 13 bases between them. Germline V gene lookup returns CDR1 SGDLS and CDR2 YYNGEE.

For the CDR3, the DNA is TGTGCCAGCAGCCCGAGGCTCGGCGGGGGGGCTGGGGATACGCAGTATTTT. This sequence encodes CASSPRLGGGAGDTQYF. The rearrangement links TRBV9 to TRBJ2-3, with 9 bases aligning to TRBD2. The CDR3 totals 17 residues. With 4 bases clipped from V and 6 bases from J, the junction kept 15 bases outside the gene matches. From germline, CDR1 is SGDLS and CDR2 YYNGEE.

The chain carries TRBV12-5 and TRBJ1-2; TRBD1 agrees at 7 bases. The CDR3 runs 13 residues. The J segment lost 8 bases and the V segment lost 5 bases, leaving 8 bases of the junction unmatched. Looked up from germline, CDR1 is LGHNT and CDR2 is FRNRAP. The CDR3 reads CASGPEDRRGYTF. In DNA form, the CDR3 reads TGTGCTAGTGGTCCAGAGGACAGGAGGGGCTACACCTTC.

CDR3 nucleotide sequence: TGTGCCTGGAGTCGCCAGTTTGGGGGGCAGTACTTC. This sequence encodes CAWSRQFGGQYF. The chain links TRBV30 to TRBJ2-7, with D tentatively TRBD1 or TRBD2 (5 bases each). Germline V CDR1 and CDR2: GTSNPN, SVGIG (reference sequence). Trimming took 2 bases from V and 9 from J, leaving 14 bases between them. CDR3 length equals 12 residues.

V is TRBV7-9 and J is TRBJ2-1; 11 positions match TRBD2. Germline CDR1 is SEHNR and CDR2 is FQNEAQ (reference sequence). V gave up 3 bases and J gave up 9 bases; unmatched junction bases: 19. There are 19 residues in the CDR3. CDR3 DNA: TGTGCCAGCAGCTTCGGGTTTGGGGCATTTGCTAGCGGGAGGTCTGAGCAGTTCTTC. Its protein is CASSFGFGAFASGRSEQFF.

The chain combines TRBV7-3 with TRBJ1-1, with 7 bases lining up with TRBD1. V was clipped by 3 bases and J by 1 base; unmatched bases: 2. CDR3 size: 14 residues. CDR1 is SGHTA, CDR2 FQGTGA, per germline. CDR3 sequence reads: CASSLGQTNTEAFF. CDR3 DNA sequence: TGTGCCAGCAGCTTGGGACAGACGAACACTGAAGCTTTCTTT.

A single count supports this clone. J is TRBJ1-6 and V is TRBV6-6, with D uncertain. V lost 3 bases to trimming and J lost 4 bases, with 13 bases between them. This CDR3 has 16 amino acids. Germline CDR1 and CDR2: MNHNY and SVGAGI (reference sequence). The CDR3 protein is CASSYLAIPYNSPLHF. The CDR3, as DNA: TGTGCCAGCAGTTATTTGGCGATACCTTATAATTCACCCCTCCACTTT.

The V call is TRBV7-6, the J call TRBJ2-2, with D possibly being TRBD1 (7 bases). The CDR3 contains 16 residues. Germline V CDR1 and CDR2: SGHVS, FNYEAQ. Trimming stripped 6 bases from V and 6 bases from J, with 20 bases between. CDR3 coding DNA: TGTGCCAGCAGAGCCGTGGGGGGACAGCTATCCGGGGAGCTGTTTTTT. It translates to CASRAVGGQLSGELFF.

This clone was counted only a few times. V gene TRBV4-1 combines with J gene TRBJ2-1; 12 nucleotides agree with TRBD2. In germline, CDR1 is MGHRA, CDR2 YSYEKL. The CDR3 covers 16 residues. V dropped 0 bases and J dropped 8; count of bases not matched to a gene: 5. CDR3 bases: TGCGCCAGCAGCCAAGATTCTAGCGGGAGGGGACATGAGCAGTTCTTC. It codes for CASSQDSSGRGHEQFF.

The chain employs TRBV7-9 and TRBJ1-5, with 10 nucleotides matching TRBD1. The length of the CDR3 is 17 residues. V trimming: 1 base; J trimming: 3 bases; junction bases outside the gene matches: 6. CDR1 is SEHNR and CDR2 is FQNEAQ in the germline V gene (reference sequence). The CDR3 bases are TGTGCCAGCAGCTTAGGGGGGACAGGGGCGGTCAATCAGCCCCAGCATTTT. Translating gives CASSLGGTGAVNQPQHF.

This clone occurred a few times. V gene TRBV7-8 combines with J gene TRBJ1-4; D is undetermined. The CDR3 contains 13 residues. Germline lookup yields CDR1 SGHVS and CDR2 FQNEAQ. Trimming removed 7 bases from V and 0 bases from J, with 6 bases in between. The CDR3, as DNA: TGTGCCAGCACGAGTGCAACTAATGAAAAACTGTTTTTT. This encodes CASTSATNEKLFF.

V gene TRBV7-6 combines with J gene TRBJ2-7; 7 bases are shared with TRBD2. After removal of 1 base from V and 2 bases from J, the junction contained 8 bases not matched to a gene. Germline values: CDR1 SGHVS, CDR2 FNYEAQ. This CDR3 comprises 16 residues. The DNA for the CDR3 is TGTGCCAGCAGCTTAGGGGGGGGGTTTCCTCCCTACGAGCAGTACTTC. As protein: CASSLGGGFPPYEQYF.

DNA of the CDR3: TGCAGTGCTCCCATTTCCTACGAGCAGTACTTC. As protein: CSAPISYEQYF. The rearrangement joins TRBV20-1 to TRBJ2-7, with D unclear. The germline V gene encodes CDR1 DFQATT and CDR2 SNEGSKA (reference sequence). V was shortened by 5 bases and J by 1 base, with 6 bases between the two germline ends. The CDR3 has 11 amino acids.

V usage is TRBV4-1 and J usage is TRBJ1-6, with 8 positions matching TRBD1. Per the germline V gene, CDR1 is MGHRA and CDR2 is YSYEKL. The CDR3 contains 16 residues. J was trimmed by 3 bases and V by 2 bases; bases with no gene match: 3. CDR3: CASSQMGQDYNSPLHF. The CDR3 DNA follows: TGCGCCAGCAGCCAAATGGGACAGGACTATAATTCACCCCTCCACTTT.

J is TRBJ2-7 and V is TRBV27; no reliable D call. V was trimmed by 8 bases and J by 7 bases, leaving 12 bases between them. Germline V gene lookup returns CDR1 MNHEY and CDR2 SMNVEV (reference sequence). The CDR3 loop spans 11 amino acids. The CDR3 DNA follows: TGTGCCAGCCCGCTTTGTAGTGAGCAGTACTTC. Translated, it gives CASPLCSEQYF.

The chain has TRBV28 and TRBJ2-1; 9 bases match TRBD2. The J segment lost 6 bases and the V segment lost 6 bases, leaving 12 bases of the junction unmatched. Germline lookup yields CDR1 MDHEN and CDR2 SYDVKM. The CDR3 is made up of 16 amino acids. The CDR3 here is CASSPPGGRAGNEQFF. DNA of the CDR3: TGTGCCAGCAGCCCGCCGGGCGGGAGGGCCGGCAATGAGCAGTTCTTC.